The next 15 T cell receptor beta chains were all read from a single sample in a study of shared clonotypes between healthy human individuals. CD45RO-negative cells were positively selected for CCR7, leaving out terminally differentiated effector memory CD45RA+ cells. TCRdb's table, derived via immunoSEQ multiplex PCR, lists solely in-frame clones and lacks some. The sample yields around 1,900,000 clones, 93% seen once. Sequencing used naive CD8+ T cells from PBMCs. The receptors come from a man aged 18 to 30 in good health. Some clones in this sample may be carry-over from other donors' samples.

This chain links TRBV15 with TRBJ2-5, with 7 bases fitting TRBD2. With 5 bases clipped from V and 1 base from J, the junction kept 19 bases outside the gene matches. CDR1 is LNHNV, CDR2 YYDKDF, per germline (reference sequence). This CDR3 is built from 19 residues. CDR3 in DNA: TGTGCCACCAGCCCCGGACCGACTAAGCTAGCGGAGTTCCAAGAGACCCAGTACTTC. It translates to CATSPGPTKLAEFQETQYF.

The chain links TRBV7-9 to TRBJ2-7, with 13 bases identical to TRBD2. The junction had 6 bases not matched to a gene; V was cut back by 3 bases and J by 1 base. Germline values: CDR1 SEHNR, CDR2 FQNEAQ (reference sequence). The CDR3 loop spans 17 amino acids. The CDR3 spells CASSFNPGLAGSYEQYF. The CDR3 coding sequence is TGTGCCAGCAGCTTTAATCCGGGACTAGCGGGGTCCTACGAGCAGTACTTC.

The CDR3 is CASSSILGQVHTEAFF. CDR3 DNA sequence: TGTGCCAGCAGCTCAATTCTAGGACAGGTCCACACTGAAGCTTTCTTT. V is TRBV7-9 and J is TRBJ1-1; 7 bases map to TRBD1. Germline V lookup: CDR1 SEHNR, CDR2 FQNEAQ (reference sequence). This CDR3 is built from 16 residues. J was trimmed by 3 bases and V by 4 bases; bases with no gene match: 11.

In this sample, this clone turned up once. V is TRBV5-6 and J is TRBJ2-7, with 7 nucleotides matching TRBD1. CDR1 is SGHDT, CDR2 YYEEEE, per germline. The CDR3 is 14 residues long. The J segment lost 1 base and the V segment lost 2 bases, leaving 3 bases of the junction unmatched. CDR3 amino acids: CASSFGQASYEQYF. Here the CDR3 DNA reads TGTGCCAGCAGCTTCGGACAGGCATCCTACGAGCAGTACTTC. The whole variable domain, filled in from reference TRBV5-6 and TRBJ2-7, reads DAGVTQSPTHLIKTRGQQVTLRCSPKSGHDTVSWYQQALGQGPQFIFQYYEEEERQRGNFPDRFSGHQFPNYSSELNVNALLLGDSALYLCASSFGQASYEQYFGPGTRLTVT.

This chain connects TRBV15 to TRBJ2-7; 8 positions match TRBD1. Losses at the gene ends were 4 bases for V and 3 bases for J; bases not matched to a gene: 2. Per germline, CDR1 LNHNV and CDR2 YYDKDF (reference sequence). The CDR3 has 13 amino acids. CDR3 nucleotides: TGTGCCACCAGCATGGGACAGGACTACGAGCAGTACTTC. Residues: CATSMGQDYEQYF. Drawing the rest from reference TRBV15 and TRBJ2-7, the complete variable domain is DAMVIQNPRYQVTQFGKPVTLSCSQTLNHNVMYWYQQKSSQAPKLLFHYYDKDFNNEADTPDNFQSRRPNTSFCFLDIRSPGLGDTAMYLCATSMGQDYEQYFGPGTRLTVT.

V gene TRBV28 combines with J gene TRBJ2-3; a weak D match, TRBD1 (5 bases). V was pared by 1 base and J by 5 bases, with 13 bases between. In germline, CDR1 is MDHEN, CDR2 SYDVKM. The CDR3 consists of 15 residues. DNA of the CDR3: TGTGCCAGCAGTTTATTGGCCAGGGTTGAAGATACGCAGTATTTT. It is translated as CASSLLARVEDTQYF.

Remarks on this clone: Other DNA sequences in the sample encode the same CDR3. The V gene is TRBV7-9, the J gene TRBJ2-1, with 8 positions matching TRBD1. Germline V gives CDR1 SEHNR, CDR2 FQNEAQ (reference sequence). The CDR3 totals 14 residues. V lost 3 bases, J lost 4 bases, and 2 bases stayed unmatched. As DNA, the CDR3 is TGTGCCAGCAGCTTTGGGACAGGTTACAATGAGCAGTTCTTC. Its protein is CASSFGTGYNEQFF.

Only a few counts were recorded for this clone. The same CDR3 also results from other DNA sequences found in this sample. CDR3 amino acids: CASSPPSDTEAFF. As DNA, the CDR3 is TGTGCCAGCAGCCCCCCCAGTGACACTGAAGCTTTCTTT. This chain uses TRBV7-9 with TRBJ1-1; D remains ambiguous. V lost 5 bases, J lost 3 bases, and 10 bases lay in between. The germline gives CDR1 SEHNR, CDR2 FQNEAQ (reference sequence). The length of the CDR3 is 13 residues.

The rearrangement joins TRBV7-9 to TRBJ2-1; maybe TRBD2 (6 bases). Germline CDR1 reads SEHNR; CDR2 reads FQNEAQ (reference sequence). The germline V and J ends were trimmed by 5 bases and 9 bases, with 20 bases remaining between them. The CDR3 is 15 amino acids. The CDR3 is CASSHLGGVPGEQFF. CDR3 DNA: TGTGCCAGCAGCCACTTGGGCGGGGTTCCAGGTGAGCAGTTCTTC. Filled out from reference TRBV7-9 and TRBJ2-1, the complete variable domain reads DTGVSQNPRHKITKRGQNVTFRCDPISEHNRLYWYRQTLGQGPEFLTYFQNEAQLEKSRLLSDRFSAERPKGSFSTLEIQRTEQGDSAMYLCASSHLGGVPGEQFFGPGTRLTVL.

This chain joins TRBV2 and TRBJ2-1; D gene uncertain. V lost 6 bases to trimming and J lost 12 bases, with 15 bases between them. Germline loops: CDR1 SNHLY, CDR2 FYNNEI. The length of the CDR3 is 12 residues. CDR3 in amino acids: CASRDPGWAQFF. CDR3 bases: TGTGCCAGCAGAGATCCAGGATGGGCGCAGTTCTTC.

In regard to this clone: In the same sample, other DNA sequences code for this CDR3. The rearrangement links TRBV9 to TRBJ2-5, with D maybe TRBD2 (6 bases). Germline CDR1 and CDR2: SGDLS and YYNGEE. This CDR3 has 14 residues. V shed 0 bases and J shed 5 bases, with 11 bases lying between them. The CDR3 DNA follows: TGTGCCAGCAGCGTAGCGGGGGTAGGGGAGACCCAGTACTTC. It specifies CASSVAGVGETQYF. Variable domain in full (rest from reference TRBV9 and TRBJ2-5): DSGVTQTPKHLITATGQRVTLRCSPRSGDLSVYWYQQSLDQGLQFLIQYYNGEERAKGNILERFSAQQFPDLHSELNLSSLELGDSALYFCASSVAGVGETQYFGPGTRLLVL.

The chain combines TRBV2 with TRBJ1-2; a weak D match, TRBD1 (5 bases). The CDR3 is 13 residues long. The germline gives CDR1 SNHLY, CDR2 FYNNEI. V gave up 10 bases and J gave up 1 base, with 13 bases separating them. CDR3 region: CANVGLFNYGYTF. CDR3 nucleotides: TGTGCCAATGTGGGACTCTTTAACTATGGCTACACCTTC.

The chain uses TRBV13 and TRBJ2-5, with TRBD2 matching 8 bases. This CDR3 contains 15 residues. The germline V gene encodes CDR1 PRHDT and CDR2 FYEKMQ (reference sequence). J gave up 3 bases and V 1 base, and 4 bases lay outside the gene matches. The CDR3 region is CASSLAGGPEETQYF. CDR3 bases: TGTGCCAGCAGCTTAGCGGGAGGGCCGGAAGAGACCCAGTACTTC.

The chain has TRBV2 and TRBJ2-5, with 11 nucleotides matching TRBD2. The J call may not be correct, given that the DNA end is closer to TRBJ2-7. CDR1 and CDR2 from the germline V gene are SNHLY and FYNNEI. The CDR3 has 14 residues. In DNA form, the CDR3 reads TGTGCCAGCATGGGGACTAGCGGCTCCTACGAGCAGTACTTC. Translated, it gives CASMGTSGSYEQYF.

This rearrangement joins TRBV12-5 to TRBJ2-7, with D possibly TRBD2 on 6 matching bases. The CDR3 has 12 residues. Germline CDR1 is LGHNT and CDR2 is FRNRAP. V was pared by 4 bases and J by 6 bases, with 10 bases between. CDR3 in DNA: TGTGCTAGTGGTTGGGGGGTCTCCGAGCAGTACTTC. The encoded protein is CASGWGVSEQYF.